Reported below is one TCR beta chain. The sample comes from a study of blood T cell repertoires in COVID-19. At the level of the study: COVID-19 samples, acute and convalescent, were from the United States, Italy and Spain. The analysed material was cDNA or gDNA that came from T cells, B-cell-depleted T cells, or PBMCs.

From germline, CDR1 is ENHRY and CDR2 SYGVKD. Trimming stripped 3 bases from V and 1 base from J, with 10 bases between. There are 15 residues in the CDR3. In the original workflow: Reference gene primer amplification gave estimated nucleated cell counts. The protocol was immunoSEQ multiplex PCR, while the TCRdb copy is restricted to in-frame clones and leaves out a portion. V and J calls and clone size are those listed in that table; D and trimming were worked out from the DNA. The table lists some 270,000 clones, roughly 89% of them singletons. V is TRBV10-3 and J is TRBJ1-5, with D uncertain. Specimen: peripheral blood. This receptor was taken from a woman aged 40 to 50 who had recovered from COVID-19. The CDR3 bases are TGTGCCATCAGTGAAACCCCGGGGAGCAATCAGCCCCAGCATTTT. Translation gives CAISETPGSNQPQHF.